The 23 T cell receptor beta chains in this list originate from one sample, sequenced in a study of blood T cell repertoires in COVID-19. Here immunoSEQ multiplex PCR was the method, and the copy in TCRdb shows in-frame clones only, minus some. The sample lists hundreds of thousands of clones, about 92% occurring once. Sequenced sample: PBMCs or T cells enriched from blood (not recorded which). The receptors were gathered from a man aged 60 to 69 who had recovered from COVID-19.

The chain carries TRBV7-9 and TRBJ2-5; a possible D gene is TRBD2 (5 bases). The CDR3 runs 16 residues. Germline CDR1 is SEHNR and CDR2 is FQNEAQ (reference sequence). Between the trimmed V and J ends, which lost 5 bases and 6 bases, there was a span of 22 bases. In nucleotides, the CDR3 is TGTGCCAGCAGCCCCGGGGTTCCTCTGAGTGGACAGACCCAGTACTTC. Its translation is CASSPGVPLSGQTQYF.

In DNA form, the CDR3 reads TGTGCCAGCAGCCAAACAGGGAGCACCTCTGGAGGCTACACCTTC. This codes for CASSQTGSTSGGYTF. This chain links TRBV16 with TRBJ1-2, with D possibly TRBD1 on 6 matching bases. V lost 2 bases to trimming and J lost 8 bases, with 18 bases between them. Germline V gene sequence: CDR1 KGHSY, CDR2 FQNENV. The CDR3 covers 15 residues.

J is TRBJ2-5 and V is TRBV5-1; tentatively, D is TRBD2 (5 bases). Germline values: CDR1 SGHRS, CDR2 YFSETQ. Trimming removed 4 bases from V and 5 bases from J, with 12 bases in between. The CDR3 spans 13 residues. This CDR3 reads CASSILAGETQYF. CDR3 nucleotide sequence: TGCGCCAGCAGCATTCTAGCAGGCGAGACCCAGTACTTC.

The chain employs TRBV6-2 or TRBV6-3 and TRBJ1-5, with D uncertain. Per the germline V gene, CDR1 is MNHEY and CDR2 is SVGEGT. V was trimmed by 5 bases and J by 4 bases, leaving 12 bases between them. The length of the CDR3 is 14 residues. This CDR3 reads CASSRQPMNQPQHF. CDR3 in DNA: TGTGCCAGCAGTCGACAACCGATGAATCAGCCCCAGCATTTT.

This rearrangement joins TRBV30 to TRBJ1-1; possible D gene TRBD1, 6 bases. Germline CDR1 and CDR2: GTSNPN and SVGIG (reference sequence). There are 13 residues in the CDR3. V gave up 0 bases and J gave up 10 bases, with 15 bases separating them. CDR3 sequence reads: CAWSVRQGTPAFF. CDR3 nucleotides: TGTGCCTGGAGTGTACGGCAAGGGACACCAGCTTTCTTT.

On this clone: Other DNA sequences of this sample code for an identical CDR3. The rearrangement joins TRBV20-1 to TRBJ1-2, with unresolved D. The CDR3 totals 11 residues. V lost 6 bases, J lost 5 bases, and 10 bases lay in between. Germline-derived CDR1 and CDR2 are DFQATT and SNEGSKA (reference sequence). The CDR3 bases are TGCAGTGCCAGGTCGGGGTATGGCTACACCTTC. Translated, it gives CSARSGYGYTF.

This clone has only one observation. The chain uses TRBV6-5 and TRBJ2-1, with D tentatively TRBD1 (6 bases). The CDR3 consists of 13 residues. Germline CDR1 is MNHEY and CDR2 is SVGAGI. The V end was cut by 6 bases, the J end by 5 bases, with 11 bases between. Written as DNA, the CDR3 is TGTGCCAGCAGAGCCACAGGGAACAATGAGCAGTTCTTC. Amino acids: CASRATGNNEQFF.

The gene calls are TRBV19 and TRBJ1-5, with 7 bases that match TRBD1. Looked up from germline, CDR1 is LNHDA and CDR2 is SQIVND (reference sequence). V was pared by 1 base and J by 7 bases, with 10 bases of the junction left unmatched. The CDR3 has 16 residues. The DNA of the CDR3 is TGTGCCAGTAGTATAGGTATGACAGGGTTGTCACAGCCCCAGCATTTT. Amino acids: CASSIGMTGLSQPQHF.

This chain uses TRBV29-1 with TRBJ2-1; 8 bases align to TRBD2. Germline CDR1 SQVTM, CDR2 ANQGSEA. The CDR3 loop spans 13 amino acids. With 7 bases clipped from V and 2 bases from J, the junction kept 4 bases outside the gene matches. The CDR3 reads CSARSGTYNEQFF. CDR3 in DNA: TGCAGCGCTCGTAGCGGGACCTACAATGAGCAGTTCTTC.

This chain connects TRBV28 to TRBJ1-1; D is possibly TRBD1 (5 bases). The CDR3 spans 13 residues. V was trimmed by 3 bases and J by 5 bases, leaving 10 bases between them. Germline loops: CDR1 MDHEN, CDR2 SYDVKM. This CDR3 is CASSFGGRTEAFF. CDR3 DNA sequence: TGTGCCAGCAGTTTCGGGGGTAGGACTGAAGCTTTCTTT.

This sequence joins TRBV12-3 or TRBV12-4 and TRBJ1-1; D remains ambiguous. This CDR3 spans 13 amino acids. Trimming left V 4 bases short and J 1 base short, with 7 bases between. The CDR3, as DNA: TGTGCCAGCAGTTATGAGGAGAACACTGAAGCTTTCTTT. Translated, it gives CASSYEENTEAFF.

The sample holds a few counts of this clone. CDR3 amino acids: CASSGDSNTEAFF. The CDR3 nucleotides are TGTGCCAGCAGCGGGGACAGCAACACTGAAGCTTTCTTT. This chain joins TRBV11-1 and TRBJ1-1, with TRBD1 matching 7 bases. CDR3 length: 13 amino acids. CDR1 is SGHAT and CDR2 is FQDESV in the germline V gene (reference sequence). V lost 5 bases to trimming and J lost 2 bases; unmatched junction nucleotides: 2.

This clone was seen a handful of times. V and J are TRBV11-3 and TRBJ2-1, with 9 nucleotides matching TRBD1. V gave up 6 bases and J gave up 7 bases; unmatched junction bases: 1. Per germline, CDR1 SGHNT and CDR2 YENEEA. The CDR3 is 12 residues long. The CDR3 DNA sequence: TGTGCCAGCAGGGACAGGGGTAATGAGCAGTTCTTC. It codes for CASRDRGNEQFF.

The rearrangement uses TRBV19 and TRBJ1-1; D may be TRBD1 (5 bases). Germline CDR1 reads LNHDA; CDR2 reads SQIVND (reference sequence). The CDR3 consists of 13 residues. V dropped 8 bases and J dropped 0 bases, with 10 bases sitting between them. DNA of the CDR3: TGTGCCAGTCAGGGCCCTCTGAACACTGAAGCTTTCTTT. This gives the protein CASQGPLNTEAFF. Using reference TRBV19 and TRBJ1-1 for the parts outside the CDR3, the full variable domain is DGGITQSPKYLFRKEGQNVTLSCEQNLNHDAMYWYRQDPGQGLRLIYYSQIVNDFQKGDIAEGYSVSREKKESFPLTVTSAQKNPTAFYLCASQGPLNTEAFFGQGTRLTVV.

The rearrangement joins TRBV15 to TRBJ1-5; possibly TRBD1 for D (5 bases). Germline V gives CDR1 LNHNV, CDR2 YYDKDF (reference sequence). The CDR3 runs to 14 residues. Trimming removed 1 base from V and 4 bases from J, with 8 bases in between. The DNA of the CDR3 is TGTGCCACCAGCAGAGCCGGGGGTAATCAGCCCCAGCATTTT. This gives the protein CATSRAGGNQPQHF.

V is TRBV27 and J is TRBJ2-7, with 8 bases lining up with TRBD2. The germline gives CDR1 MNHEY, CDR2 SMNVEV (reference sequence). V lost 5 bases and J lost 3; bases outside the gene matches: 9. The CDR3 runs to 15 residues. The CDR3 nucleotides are TGTGCCAGCAGTATCTCTCTAGCGGGTTTCTACGAGCAGTACTTC. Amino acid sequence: CASSISLAGFYEQYF.

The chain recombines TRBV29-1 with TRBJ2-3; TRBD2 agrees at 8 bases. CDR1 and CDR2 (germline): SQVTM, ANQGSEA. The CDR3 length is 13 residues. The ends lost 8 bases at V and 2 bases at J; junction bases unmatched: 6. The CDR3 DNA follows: TGCAGCTGGGCGGGAGGACCCACAGATACGCAGTATTTT. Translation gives CSWAGGPTDTQYF.

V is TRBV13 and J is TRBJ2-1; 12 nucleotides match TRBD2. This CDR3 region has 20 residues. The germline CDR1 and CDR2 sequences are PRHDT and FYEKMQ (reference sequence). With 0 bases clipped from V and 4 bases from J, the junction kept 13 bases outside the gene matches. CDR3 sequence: CASSLGPTSGGAWLYNEQFF. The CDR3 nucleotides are TGTGCCAGCAGCTTAGGACCGACTAGCGGGGGAGCGTGGTTGTACAATGAGCAGTTCTTC.

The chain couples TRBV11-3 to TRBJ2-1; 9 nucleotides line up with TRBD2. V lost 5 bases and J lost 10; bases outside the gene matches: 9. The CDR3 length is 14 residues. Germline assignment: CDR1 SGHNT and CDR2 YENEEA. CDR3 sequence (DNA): TGTGCCAGCAGCGGGACTAGCCCTCGCAGGGAGCAGTTCTTC. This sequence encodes CASSGTSPRREQFF.

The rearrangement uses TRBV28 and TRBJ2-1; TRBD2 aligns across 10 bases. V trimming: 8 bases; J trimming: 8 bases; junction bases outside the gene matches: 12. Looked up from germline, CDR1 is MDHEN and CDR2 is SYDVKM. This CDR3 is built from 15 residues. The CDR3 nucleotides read TGTGCCAGCGCAGCGGGAGGGCCTCAACGTTATGAGCAGTTCTTC. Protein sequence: CASAAGGPQRYEQFF.

DNA of the CDR3: TGTGCCAGCAGCCATAATCCAGATAGCAATCAGCCCCAGCATTTT. The encoded protein is CASSHNPDSNQPQHF. The chain is built from TRBV3-1 (or the pseudogene TRBV3-2) and TRBJ1-5, with D hard to call. Germline assignment: CDR1 LGHDT and CDR2 YNNKEL (reference sequence). CDR3 size: 15 residues. Deletions cut 3 bases from V and 0 bases from J, with 9 bases between.

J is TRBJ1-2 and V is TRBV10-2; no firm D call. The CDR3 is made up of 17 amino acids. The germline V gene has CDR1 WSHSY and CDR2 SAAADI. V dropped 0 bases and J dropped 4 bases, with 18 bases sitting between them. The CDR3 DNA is TGCGCCAGCAGTGAGTCGTCTTTATTGAGTGCGATCTATGGCTACACCTTC. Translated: CASSESSLLSAIYGYTF.

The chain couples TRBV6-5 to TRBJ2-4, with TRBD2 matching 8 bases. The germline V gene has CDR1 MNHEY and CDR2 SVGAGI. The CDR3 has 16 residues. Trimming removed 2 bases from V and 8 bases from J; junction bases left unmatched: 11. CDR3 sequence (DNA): TGTGCCAGCAGTTACACCCCCGGGACTAGTGTGGACATTCAGTACTTC. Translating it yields CASSYTPGTSVDIQYF.